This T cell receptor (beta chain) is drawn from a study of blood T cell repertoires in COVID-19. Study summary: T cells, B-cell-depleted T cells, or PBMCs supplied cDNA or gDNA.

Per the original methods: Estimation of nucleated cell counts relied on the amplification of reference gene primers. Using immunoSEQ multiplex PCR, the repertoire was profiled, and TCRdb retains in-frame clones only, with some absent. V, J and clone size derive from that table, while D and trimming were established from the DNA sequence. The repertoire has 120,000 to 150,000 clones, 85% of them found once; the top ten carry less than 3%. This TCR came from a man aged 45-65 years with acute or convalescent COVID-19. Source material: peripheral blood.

DNA for the CDR3: TGTGCCAGCAGTTACGGTGGGGGAGGGTTGGAGACCCAGTACTTC. This translates into CASSYGGGGLETQYF. V is TRBV6-6 and J is TRBJ2-5; TRBD2 agrees at 7 bases. The CDR3 has 15 residues. V was pared by 2 bases and J by 5 bases, with 8 bases of the junction left unmatched. CDR1 is MNHNY and CDR2 is SVGAGI in the germline V gene (reference sequence).